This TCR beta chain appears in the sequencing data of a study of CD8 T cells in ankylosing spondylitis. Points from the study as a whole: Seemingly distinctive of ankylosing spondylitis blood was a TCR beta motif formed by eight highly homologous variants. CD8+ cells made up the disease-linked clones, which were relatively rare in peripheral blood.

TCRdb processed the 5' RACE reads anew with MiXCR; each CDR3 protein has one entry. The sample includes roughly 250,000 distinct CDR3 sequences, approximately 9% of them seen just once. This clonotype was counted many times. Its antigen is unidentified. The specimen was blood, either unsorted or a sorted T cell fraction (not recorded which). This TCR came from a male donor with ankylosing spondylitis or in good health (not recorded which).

CDR3 bases: TGTGCCAGTGGCCCGGACAGGGGGCAAGGCTACACCTTC. Translating gives CASGPDRGQGYTF. The chain couples TRBV19 to TRBJ1-2, with 11 bases lining up with TRBD1. J lost 8 bases, V lost 8 bases, and 7 bases had no gene match. The CDR3 consists of 13 residues. Germline lookup yields CDR1 LNHDA and CDR2 SQIVND (reference sequence).